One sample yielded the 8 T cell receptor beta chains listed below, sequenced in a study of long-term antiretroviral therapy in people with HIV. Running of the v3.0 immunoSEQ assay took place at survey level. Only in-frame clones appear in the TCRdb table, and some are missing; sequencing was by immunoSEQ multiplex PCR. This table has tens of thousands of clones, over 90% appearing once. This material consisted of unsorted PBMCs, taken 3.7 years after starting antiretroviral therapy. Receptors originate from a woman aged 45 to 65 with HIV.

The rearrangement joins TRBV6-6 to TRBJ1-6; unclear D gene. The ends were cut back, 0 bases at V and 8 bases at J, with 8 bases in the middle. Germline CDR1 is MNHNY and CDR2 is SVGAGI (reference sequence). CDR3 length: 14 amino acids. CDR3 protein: CASSYSGRDSPLHF. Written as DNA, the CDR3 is TGTGCCAGCAGTTACTCGGGGAGGGATTCACCCCTCCACTTT.

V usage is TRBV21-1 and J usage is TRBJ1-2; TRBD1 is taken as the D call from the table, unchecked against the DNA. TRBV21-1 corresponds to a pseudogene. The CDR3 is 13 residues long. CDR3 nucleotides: TGTGCCAGCAGCAAAGCCGCAGGTGGCGGCTACACCTTC. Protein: CASSKAAGGGYTF.

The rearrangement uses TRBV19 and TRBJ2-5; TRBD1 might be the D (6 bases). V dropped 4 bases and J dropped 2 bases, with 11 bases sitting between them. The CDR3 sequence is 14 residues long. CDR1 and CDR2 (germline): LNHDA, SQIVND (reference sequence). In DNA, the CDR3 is TGTGCCAGTAGTACAACAGGGCCGCAAGAGACCCAGTACTTC. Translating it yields CASSTTGPQETQYF.

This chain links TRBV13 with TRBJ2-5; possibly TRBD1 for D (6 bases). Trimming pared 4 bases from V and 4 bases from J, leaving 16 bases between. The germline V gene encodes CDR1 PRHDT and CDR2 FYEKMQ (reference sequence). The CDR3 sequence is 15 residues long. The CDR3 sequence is CASSYYREGGETQYF. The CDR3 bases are TGTGCCAGCAGCTACTACAGGGAAGGGGGAGAGACCCAGTACTTC.

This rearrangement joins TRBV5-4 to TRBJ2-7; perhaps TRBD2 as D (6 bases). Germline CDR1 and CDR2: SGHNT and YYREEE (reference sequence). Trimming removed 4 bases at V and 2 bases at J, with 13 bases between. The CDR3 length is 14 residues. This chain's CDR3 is CASSPRGGAYEQYF. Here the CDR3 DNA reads TGTGCCAGCAGCCCTCGCGGCGGGGCCTACGAGCAGTACTTC.

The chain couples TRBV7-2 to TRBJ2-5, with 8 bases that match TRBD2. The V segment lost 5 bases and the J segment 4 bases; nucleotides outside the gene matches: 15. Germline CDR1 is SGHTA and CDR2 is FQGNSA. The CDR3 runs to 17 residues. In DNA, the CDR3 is TGTGCCAGCAGCCATACAAGGCGCGGGGGGCCGCGAGAGACCCAGTACTTC. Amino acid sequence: CASSHTRRGGPRETQYF.

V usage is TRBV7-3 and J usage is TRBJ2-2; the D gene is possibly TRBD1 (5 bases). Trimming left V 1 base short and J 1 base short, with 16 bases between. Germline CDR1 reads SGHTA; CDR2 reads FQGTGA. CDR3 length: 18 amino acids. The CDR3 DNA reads TGTGCCAGCAGCTTAAAAGACGACAGCGCCTTGAACACCGGGGAGCTGTTTTTT. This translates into CASSLKDDSALNTGELFF. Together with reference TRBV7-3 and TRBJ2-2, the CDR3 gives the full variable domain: GAGVSQTPSNKVTEKGKYVELRCDPISGHTALYWYRQSLGQGPEFLIYFQGTGAADDSGLPNDRFFAVRPEGSVSTLKIQRTERGDSAVYLCASSLKDDSALNTGELFFGEGSRLTVL.

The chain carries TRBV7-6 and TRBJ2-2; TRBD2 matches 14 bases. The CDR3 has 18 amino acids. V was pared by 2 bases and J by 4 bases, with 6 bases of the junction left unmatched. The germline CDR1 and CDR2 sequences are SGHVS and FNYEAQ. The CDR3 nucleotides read TGTGCCAGCAGCTTATGGGTCGGACTAGCGGGGGGCACCGGGGAGCTGTTTTTT. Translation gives CASSLWVGLAGGTGELFF.